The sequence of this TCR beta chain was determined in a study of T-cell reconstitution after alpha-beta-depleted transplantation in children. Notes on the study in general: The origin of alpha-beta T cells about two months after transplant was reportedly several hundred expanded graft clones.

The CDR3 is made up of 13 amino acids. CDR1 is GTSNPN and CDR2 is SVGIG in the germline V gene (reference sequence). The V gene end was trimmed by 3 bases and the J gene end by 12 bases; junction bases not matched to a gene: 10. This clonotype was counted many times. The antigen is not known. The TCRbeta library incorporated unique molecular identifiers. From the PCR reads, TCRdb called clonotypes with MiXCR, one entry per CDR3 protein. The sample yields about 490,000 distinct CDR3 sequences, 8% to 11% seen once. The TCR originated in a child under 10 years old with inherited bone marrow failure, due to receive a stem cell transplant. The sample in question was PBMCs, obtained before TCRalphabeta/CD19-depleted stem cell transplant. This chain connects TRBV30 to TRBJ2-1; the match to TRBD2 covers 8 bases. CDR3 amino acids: CAWSHGGGLRQFF. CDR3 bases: TGTGCCTGGAGCCACGGCGGGGGGCTAAGGCAGTTCTTC.